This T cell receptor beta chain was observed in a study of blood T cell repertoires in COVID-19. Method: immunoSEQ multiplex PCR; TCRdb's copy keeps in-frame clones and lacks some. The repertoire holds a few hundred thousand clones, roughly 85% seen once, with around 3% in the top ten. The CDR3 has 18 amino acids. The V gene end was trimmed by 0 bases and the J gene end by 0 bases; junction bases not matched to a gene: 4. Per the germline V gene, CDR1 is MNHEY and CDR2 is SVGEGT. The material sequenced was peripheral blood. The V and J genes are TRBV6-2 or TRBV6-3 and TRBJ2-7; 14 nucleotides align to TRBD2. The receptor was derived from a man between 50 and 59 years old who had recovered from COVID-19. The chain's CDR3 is CASSYSRTSGGNSYEQYF. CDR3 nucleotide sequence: TGTGCCAGCAGTTACTCCCGGACTAGCGGGGGGAACTCCTACGAGCAGTACTTC.